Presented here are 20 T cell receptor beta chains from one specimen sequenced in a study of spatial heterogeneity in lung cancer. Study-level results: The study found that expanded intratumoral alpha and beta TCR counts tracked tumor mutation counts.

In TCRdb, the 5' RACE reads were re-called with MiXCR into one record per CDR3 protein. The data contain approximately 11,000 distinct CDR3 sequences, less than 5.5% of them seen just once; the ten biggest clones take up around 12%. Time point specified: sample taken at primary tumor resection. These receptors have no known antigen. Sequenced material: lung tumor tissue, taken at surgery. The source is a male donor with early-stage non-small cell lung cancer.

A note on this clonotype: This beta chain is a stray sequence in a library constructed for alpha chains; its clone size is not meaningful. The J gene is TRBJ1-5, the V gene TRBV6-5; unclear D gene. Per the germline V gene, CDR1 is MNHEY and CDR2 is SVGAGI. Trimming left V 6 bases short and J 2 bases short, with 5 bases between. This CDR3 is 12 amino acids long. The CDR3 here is CASRSGNQPQHF. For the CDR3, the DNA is TGTGCCAGCAGGTCGGGCAATCAGCCCCAGCATTTT.

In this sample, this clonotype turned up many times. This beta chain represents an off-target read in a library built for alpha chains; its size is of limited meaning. The CDR3 is CASSADRSGAPLHF. The CDR3 DNA sequence: TGTGCCAGCAGTGCAGACAGGTCCGGTGCACCCCTCCACTTT. V usage is TRBV6-1 and J usage is TRBJ1-6, with D possibly being TRBD1 (6 bases). The CDR3 runs to 14 residues. V dropped 4 bases and J dropped 11 bases, with 15 bases sitting between them. Germline V lookup: CDR1 MNHNS, CDR2 SASEGT.

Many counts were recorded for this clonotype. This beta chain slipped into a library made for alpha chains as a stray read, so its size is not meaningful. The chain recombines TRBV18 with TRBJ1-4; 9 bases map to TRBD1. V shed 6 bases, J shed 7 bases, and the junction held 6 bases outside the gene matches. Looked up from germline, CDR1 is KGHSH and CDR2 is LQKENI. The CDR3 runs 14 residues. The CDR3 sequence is CASSQGQGGEKLFF. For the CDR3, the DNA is TGTGCCAGCTCGCAGGGACAGGGTGGTGAAAAACTGTTTTTT.

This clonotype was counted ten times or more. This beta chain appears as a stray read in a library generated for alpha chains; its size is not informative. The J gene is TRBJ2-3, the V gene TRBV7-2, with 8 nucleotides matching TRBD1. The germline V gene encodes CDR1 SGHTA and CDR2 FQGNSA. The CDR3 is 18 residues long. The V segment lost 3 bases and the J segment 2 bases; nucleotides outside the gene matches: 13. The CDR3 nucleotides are TGTGCCAGCAGCTTCCAGCCTTCCGGGACAGGAGACACAGATACGCAGTATTTT. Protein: CASSFQPSGTGDTDTQYF.

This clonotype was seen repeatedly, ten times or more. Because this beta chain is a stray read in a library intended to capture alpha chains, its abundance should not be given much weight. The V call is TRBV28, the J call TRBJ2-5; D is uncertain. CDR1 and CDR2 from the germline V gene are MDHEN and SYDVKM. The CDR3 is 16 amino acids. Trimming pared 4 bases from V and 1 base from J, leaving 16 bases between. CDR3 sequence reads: CASSSRQFAFQETQYF. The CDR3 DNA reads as TGTGCCAGCAGTTCTAGGCAATTCGCCTTCCAAGAGACCCAGTACTTC.

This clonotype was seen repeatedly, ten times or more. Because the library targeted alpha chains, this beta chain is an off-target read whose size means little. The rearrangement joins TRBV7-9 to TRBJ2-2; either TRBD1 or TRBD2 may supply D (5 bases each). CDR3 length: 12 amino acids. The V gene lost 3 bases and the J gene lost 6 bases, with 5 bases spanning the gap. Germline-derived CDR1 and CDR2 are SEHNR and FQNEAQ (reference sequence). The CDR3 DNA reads TGTGCCAGCAGCTTGGGGGCCGGGGAGCTGTTTTTT. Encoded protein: CASSLGAGELFF.

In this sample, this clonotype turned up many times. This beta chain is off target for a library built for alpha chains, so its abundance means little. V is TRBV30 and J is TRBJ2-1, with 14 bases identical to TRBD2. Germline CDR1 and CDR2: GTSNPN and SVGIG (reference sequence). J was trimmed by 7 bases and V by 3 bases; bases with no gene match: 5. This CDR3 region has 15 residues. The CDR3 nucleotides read TGTGCCTGGAGAACGGGACTAGCGGGAGTAAATGAGCAGTTCTTC. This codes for CAWRTGLAGVNEQFF.

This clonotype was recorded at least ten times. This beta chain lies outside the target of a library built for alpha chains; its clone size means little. The CDR3 sequence: CASSKEVAAAPPEAFF. CDR3 sequence (DNA): TGTGCCAGCAGCAAAGAAGTGGCAGCCGCCCCCCCTGAAGCTTTCTTT. The chain employs TRBV21-1 and TRBJ1-1; TRBD1, the table's D call, lacks a check against the DNA. TRBV21-1 is a listed pseudogene. CDR3 length: 16 amino acids.

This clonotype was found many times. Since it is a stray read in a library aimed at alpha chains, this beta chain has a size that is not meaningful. CDR3 in amino acids: CASRQQGKGGYTF. In DNA form, the CDR3 reads TGTGCCAGCAGACAACAGGGGAAAGGAGGCTACACCTTC. The chain employs TRBV6-5 and TRBJ1-2; the match to TRBD1 covers 7 bases. Germline CDR1 reads MNHEY; CDR2 reads SVGAGI. V lost 6 bases, J lost 8 bases, and 9 bases stayed unmatched. The length of the CDR3 is 13 residues.

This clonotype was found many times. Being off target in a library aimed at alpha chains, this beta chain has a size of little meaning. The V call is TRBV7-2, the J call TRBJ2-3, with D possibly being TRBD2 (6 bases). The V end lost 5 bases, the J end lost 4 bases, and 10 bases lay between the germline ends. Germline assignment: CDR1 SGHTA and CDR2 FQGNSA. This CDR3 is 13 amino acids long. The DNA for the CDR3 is TGTGCCAGCAGCCAACTAGCTCCAGATACGCAGTATTTT. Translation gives CASSQLAPDTQYF.

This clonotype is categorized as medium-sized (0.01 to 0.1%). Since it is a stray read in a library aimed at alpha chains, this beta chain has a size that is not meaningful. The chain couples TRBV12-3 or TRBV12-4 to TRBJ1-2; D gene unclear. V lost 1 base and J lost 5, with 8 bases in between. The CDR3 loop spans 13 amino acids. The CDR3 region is CASSLEGRYGYTF. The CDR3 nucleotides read TGTGCCAGCAGTTTAGAGGGAAGGTATGGCTACACCTTC.

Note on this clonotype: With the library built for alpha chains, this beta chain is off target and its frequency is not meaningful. Here the CDR3 DNA reads TGTGCCAGCAGCTTAGGGCAGGGCAGGGGCTACACCTTC. Residues: CASSLGQGRGYTF. The V call is TRBV7-2, the J call TRBJ1-2; D might be TRBD1 (5 bases). The germline CDR1 and CDR2 sequences are SGHTA and FQGNSA. The length of the CDR3 is 13 residues. Deletions cut 1 base from V and 8 bases from J, with 11 bases between.

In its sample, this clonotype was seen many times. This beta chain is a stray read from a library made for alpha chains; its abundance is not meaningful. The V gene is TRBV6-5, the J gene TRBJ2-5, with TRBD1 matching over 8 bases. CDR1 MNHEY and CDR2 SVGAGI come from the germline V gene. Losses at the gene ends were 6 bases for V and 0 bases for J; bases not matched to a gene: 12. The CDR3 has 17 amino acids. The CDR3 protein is CASRGRRDRRYQETQYF. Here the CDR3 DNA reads TGTGCCAGCAGAGGACGCCGGGACAGGAGGTACCAAGAGACCCAGTACTTC.

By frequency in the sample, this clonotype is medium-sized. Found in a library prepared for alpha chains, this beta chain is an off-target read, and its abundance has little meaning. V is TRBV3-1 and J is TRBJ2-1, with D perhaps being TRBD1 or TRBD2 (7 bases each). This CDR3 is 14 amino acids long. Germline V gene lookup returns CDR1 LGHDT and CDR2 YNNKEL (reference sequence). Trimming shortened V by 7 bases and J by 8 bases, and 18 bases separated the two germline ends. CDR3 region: CASTHAQGGDEQFF. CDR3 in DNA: TGTGCCAGCACCCACGCCCAGGGGGGGGATGAGCAGTTCTTC.

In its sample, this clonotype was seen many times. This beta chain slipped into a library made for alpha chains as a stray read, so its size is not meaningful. CDR3 amino acids: CATSDGTGGEDTQYF. In DNA form, the CDR3 reads TGTGCCACCAGTGACGGGACAGGGGGAGAAGATACGCAGTATTTT. The chain has TRBV24-1 and TRBJ2-3; 11 bases are shared with TRBD1. Trimming removed 4 bases from V and 5 bases from J; junction bases left unmatched: 4. Germline assignment: CDR1 KGHDR and CDR2 SFDVKD. The CDR3 has 15 residues.

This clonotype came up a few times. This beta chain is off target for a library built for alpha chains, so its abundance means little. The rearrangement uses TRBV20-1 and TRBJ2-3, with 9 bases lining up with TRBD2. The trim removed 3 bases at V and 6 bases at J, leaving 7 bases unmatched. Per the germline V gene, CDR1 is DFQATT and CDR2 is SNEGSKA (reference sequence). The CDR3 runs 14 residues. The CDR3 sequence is CSARPSGISDTQYF. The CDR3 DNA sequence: TGCAGTGCTAGGCCTAGCGGGATTTCGGATACGCAGTATTTT.

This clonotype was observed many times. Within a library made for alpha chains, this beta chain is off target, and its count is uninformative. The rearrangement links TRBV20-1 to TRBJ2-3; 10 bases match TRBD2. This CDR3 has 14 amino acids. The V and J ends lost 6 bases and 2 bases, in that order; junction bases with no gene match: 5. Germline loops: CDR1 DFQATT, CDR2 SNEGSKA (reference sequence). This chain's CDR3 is CSAWTSGVTDTQYF. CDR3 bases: TGCAGTGCCTGGACTAGCGGAGTCACAGATACGCAGTATTTT.

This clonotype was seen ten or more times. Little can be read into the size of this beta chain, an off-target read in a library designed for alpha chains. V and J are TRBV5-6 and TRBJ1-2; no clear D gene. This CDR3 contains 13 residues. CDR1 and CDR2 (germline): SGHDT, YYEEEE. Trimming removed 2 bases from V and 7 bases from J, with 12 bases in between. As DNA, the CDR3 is TGTGCCAGCAGCTTAAGGCAGAGTTTTGGCTACACCTTC. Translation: CASSLRQSFGYTF.

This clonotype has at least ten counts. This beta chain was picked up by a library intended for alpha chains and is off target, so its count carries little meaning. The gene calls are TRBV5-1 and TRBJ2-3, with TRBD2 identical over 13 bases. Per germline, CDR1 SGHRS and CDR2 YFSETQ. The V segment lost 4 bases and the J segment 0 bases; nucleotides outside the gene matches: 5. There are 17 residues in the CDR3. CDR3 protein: CASSRLAGGLSTDTQYF. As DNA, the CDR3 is TGCGCCAGCAGCCGACTAGCGGGGGGCCTTAGCACAGATACGCAGTATTTT.

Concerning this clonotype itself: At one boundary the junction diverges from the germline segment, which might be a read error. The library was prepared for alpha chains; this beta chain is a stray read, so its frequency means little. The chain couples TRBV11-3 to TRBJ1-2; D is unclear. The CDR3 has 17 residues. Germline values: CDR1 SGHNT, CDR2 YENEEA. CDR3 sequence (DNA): TGTGCCAGCAGCTTACGTTGTCCACAGTGCTCCTTCTATGGCCACACCTTC. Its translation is CASSLRCPQCSFYGHTF.